This T cell receptor (beta chain) stems from a study of cytomegalovirus exposure and HLA in healthy donors. Findings of the study overall: In a later analysis, at a false discovery rate of 0.05, under 20,000 TCR beta sequences were associated with HLA alleles. Apparent HLA restriction characterized most CMV-associated TCR beta chains in a later analysis. By HLA locus, TCR association rates varied in a later analysis, with DRB1 showing the most and HLA-C the fewest. Some V segments, including TRBV6-2 and TRBV6-3, were excluded as indistinguishable.

A remark on this clone: What it binds is unknown.

It was with 60 Vbeta and 13 Jbeta primers that the PCR ran. The table came from immunoSEQ multiplex PCR; TCRdb's copy has only in-frame clones and leaves some out. The table includes some 220,000 clones, about 85% detected once. Germline V CDR1 and CDR2: SGDLS, YYNGEE. CDR3 length equals 19 residues. Trimming cost V 0 bases and J 5 bases; bases outside gene matches: 19. Sequenced material: PBMCs. V usage is TRBV9 and J usage is TRBJ1-1; 7 bases are a match to TRBD1. This receptor was obtained from a girl aged 2 to 10 in good health and CMV-seronegative. In DNA form, the CDR3 reads TGTGCCAGCAGCGTAGATTTAGGGGGCAGGAATCGAAGGGGAACTGAAGCTTTCTTT. Protein: CASSVDLGGRNRRGTEAFF.